These 23 T cell receptor beta chains came from one sample sequenced in a study of blood T cells in healthy people across ages (dated by TCRdb to 2014 to 2015). The library was prepared using 5' RACE. Sequencing was carried out with an Illumina HiSeq 2500. A second PCR of roughly 6 to 11 cycles was run with a J-beta primer mix and a sample-barcoded 5' primer. TCRdb trimmed the raw reads at Q25, called clones with MiXCR and kept productive beta chains. Records with the same CDR3 protein are collapsed into one entry carrying the most frequent genes and DNA. This sample has some 1.5 million distinct CDR3 sequences in its table, and roughly 30% of those were observed once. Over 7% of the sample is in the top ten clones. Sample: blood. All receptors come from a woman between 25 and 40 years old in good health.

This clonotype was counted at least ten times. V usage is TRBV29-1 and J usage is TRBJ1-2; 8 positions match TRBD1. The V gene end was trimmed by 2 bases and the J gene end by 2 bases; junction bases not matched to a gene: 4. The CDR3 has 14 residues. Germline-derived CDR1 and CDR2 are SQVTM and ANQGSEA. The CDR3 nucleotides read TGCAGCGTTGAAACAGGGGGAACGAACTATGGCTACACCTTC. Protein product: CSVETGGTNYGYTF.

This chain connects TRBV20-1 to TRBJ2-5; TRBD2 agrees at 8 bases. Germline assignment: CDR1 DFQATT and CDR2 SNEGSKA (reference sequence). V shed 5 bases and J 2 bases; nucleotides not matched to a gene: 10. This CDR3 region has 15 residues. CDR3 in DNA: TGCAGTGCTCAAAGTGGGCTAGCGGGTCAAGAGACCCAGTACTTC. This codes for CSAQSGLAGQETQYF.

With regard to this clonotype: The junction shows a germline mismatch at one end, possibly a read error. The rearrangement links TRBV27 to TRBJ2-1; D not resolved. The CDR3 is made up of 11 amino acids. Germline V gives CDR1 MNHEY, CDR2 SMNVEV (reference sequence). The CDR3: CANSGHNEQFF. CDR3 nucleotide sequence: TGTGCCAACAGTGGCCACAATGAGCAGTTCTTC.

V usage is TRBV3-1 and J usage is TRBJ2-7; 8 positions agree with TRBD2. V lost 3 bases, J lost 7 bases, and 14 bases stayed unmatched. This CDR3 region has 16 residues. From germline, CDR1 is LGHDT and CDR2 YNNKEL (reference sequence). CDR3 region: CASSHFRGGAYNEQYF. The CDR3 nucleotides read TGTGCCAGCAGCCACTTCCGGGGGGGAGCCTACAATGAGCAGTACTTC.

This chain connects TRBV29-1 to TRBJ2-1; TRBD1 matches at 10 bases. The CDR3 is 15 residues long. The germline V gene encodes CDR1 SQVTM and CDR2 ANQGSEA. With V trimmed by 8 bases and J by 6 bases, 13 bases remained unmatched. CDR3 sequence reads: CSTSPGTGVGNEQFF. CDR3 coding DNA: TGCAGCACAAGTCCGGGGACAGGGGTGGGCAATGAGCAGTTCTTC.

This chain links TRBV20-1 with TRBJ2-7, with D unresolved. The germline V and J ends were trimmed by 0 bases and 2 bases, with 11 bases remaining between them. Germline CDR1 is DFQATT and CDR2 is SNEGSKA (reference sequence). The CDR3 runs 14 residues. The CDR3 spells CSAREDVLAYEQYF. CDR3 nucleotide sequence: TGCAGTGCTAGAGAGGACGTTCTGGCCTACGAGCAGTACTTC.

This sequence joins TRBV20-1 and TRBJ2-4, with 8 bases fitting TRBD2. The germline CDR1 and CDR2 sequences are DFQATT and SNEGSKA (reference sequence). J lost 1 base, V lost 6 bases, and 5 bases had no gene match. The CDR3 extends over 14 amino acids. CDR3 loop: CSAGSGGAKNIQYF. The DNA for the CDR3 is TGCAGTGCCGGTTCGGGGGGGGCCAAAAACATTCAGTACTTC.

DNA for the CDR3: TGCGCCAGCAGCCTCAGAGGCGCAGGCCGCACTGAAGCTTTCTTT. It translates to CASSLRGAGRTEAFF. This sequence joins TRBV4-1 and TRBJ1-1; D is unclear. Looked up from germline, CDR1 is MGHRA and CDR2 is YSYEKL. The CDR3 extends over 15 amino acids. Trimming removed 4 bases from V and 4 bases from J, with 16 bases in between.

This clonotype has only a few counts. For the CDR3, the DNA is TGCGCCAGCAGCTTGGGGGGACAGAGATTCAATGAGCAGTTCTTC. Amino acid sequence: CASSLGGQRFNEQFF. The chain carries TRBV5-1 and TRBJ2-1; TRBD1 aligns across 7 bases. The germline CDR1 and CDR2 sequences are SGHRS and YFSETQ. The CDR3 is made up of 15 amino acids. Unmatched junction bases numbered 6, after V lost 0 bases and J lost 6 bases.

Points on this clonotype: Possible read error: a much larger clone is one base away. This chain joins TRBV7-2 and TRBJ2-1; D possibly corresponds to TRBD2 (6 bases). The germline gives CDR1 SGHTA, CDR2 FQGNSA. CDR3 length equals 12 residues. The V end was cut by 4 bases, the J end by 10 bases, with 11 bases between. The CDR3 sequence: CASSSSAYEQFF. CDR3 DNA: TGTGCCAGCAGCTCTAGCGCCTACGAGCAGTTCTTC. Drawing the rest from reference TRBV7-2 and TRBJ2-1, the complete variable domain is GAGVSQSPSNKVTEKGKDVELRCDPISGHTALYWYRQSLGQGLEFLIYFQGNSAPDKSGLPSDRFSAERTGGSVSTLTIQRTQQEDSAVYLCASSSSAYEQFFGPGTRLTVL.

The chain combines TRBV20-1 with TRBJ2-2; no definite D call. Germline-derived CDR1 and CDR2 are DFQATT and SNEGSKA (reference sequence). This CDR3 spans 13 amino acids. Trimming took 3 bases from V and 0 from J, leaving 5 bases between them. The CDR3 DNA follows: TGCAGTGCTAGTGTCCCGAACACCGGGGAGCTGTTTTTT. Translation gives CSASVPNTGELFF.

The CDR3 is CSARDPSSGGDYNEQFF. Written as DNA, the CDR3 is TGCAGTGCTAGAGATCCCAGTAGCGGGGGGGATTACAATGAGCAGTTCTTC. The rearrangement joins TRBV20-1 to TRBJ2-1; 11 nucleotides line up with TRBD2. The germline V gene encodes CDR1 DFQATT and CDR2 SNEGSKA (reference sequence). The CDR3 runs to 17 residues. V lost 0 bases and J lost 4; bases outside the gene matches: 8.

This clonotype was detected ten times or more. The chain's CDR3 is CSAQYSGSSYEQYF. The CDR3 DNA follows: TGCAGTGCACAATATAGCGGGAGCTCCTACGAGCAGTACTTC. This chain uses TRBV20-1 with TRBJ2-7; 9 bases fit TRBD2. CDR1 and CDR2 from the germline V gene are DFQATT and SNEGSKA (reference sequence). The J segment lost 0 bases and the V segment lost 6 bases, leaving 6 bases of the junction unmatched. This CDR3 comprises 14 residues.

With respect to this clonotype: A much more abundant neighbour one base away suggests this may be a read error. The chain recombines TRBV6-6 with TRBJ2-4; no clear D gene. Germline CDR1 MNHNY, CDR2 SVGAGI (reference sequence). CDR3 length equals 13 residues. CDR3 sequence reads: CASSYGEIYIRYF. The CDR3 bases are TGTGCCAGCAGTTACGGTGAGATCTACATTCGGTACTTC.

V and J are TRBV7-2 and TRBJ2-1, with D perhaps matching TRBD2 (6 bases). This CDR3 has 14 residues. Deletions cut 5 bases from V and 13 bases from J, with 21 bases between. Germline V CDR1 and CDR2: SGHTA, FQGNSA. CDR3 sequence (DNA): TGTGCCAGCAGCGCGCGGGGACCCTACAATGGTCAGTTCTTC. As protein: CASSARGPYNGQFF.

In its sample, this clonotype was seen a few times. The rearrangement joins TRBV12-3 or TRBV12-4 to TRBJ2-3; tentatively, D is TRBD1 (6 bases). Between the trimmed V and J ends, which lost 5 bases and 4 bases, there was a span of 16 bases. The CDR3 is 15 residues long. The CDR3 DNA reads TGTGCCAGCAGTCTCGGAGGTTGGGGGCCAGATACGCAGTATTTT. Translating it yields CASSLGGWGPDTQYF.

At least ten counts were recorded for this clonotype. Written as DNA, the CDR3 is TGCGCCAGCAGCTTCGACAGGGCTGGGAACATTCAGTACTTC. Translated: CASSFDRAGNIQYF. This chain connects TRBV5-1 to TRBJ2-4, with TRBD1 matching over 7 bases. This CDR3 region has 14 residues. CDR1 SGHRS and CDR2 YFSETQ come from the germline V gene. Trimming removed 2 bases from V and 7 bases from J; junction bases left unmatched: 6. The variable domain in full, with the rest retrieved from reference TRBV5-1 and TRBJ2-4, is KAGVTQTPRYLIKTRGQQVTLSCSPISGHRSVSWYQQTPGQGLQFLFEYFSETQRNKGNFPGRFSGRQFSNSRSEMNVSTLELGDSALYLCASSFDRAGNIQYFGAGTRLSVL.

Notes on this clonotype: One junction end disagrees with the germline gene, perhaps due to a read error. The gene calls are TRBV24-1 and TRBJ2-3; either TRBD1 or TRBD2 may supply D (6 bases each). CDR3 size: 17 residues. In germline, CDR1 is KGHDR, CDR2 SFDVKD. Written as DNA, the CDR3 is TGTGCCACCTCCGGGGTCACGGGACTCTCCAGGACAGATACACAGTATTTT. Its protein is CATSGVTGLSRTDTQYF.

This clonotype was recorded a few times. The chain links TRBV20-1 to TRBJ2-7; D is unresolved. Trimming took 4 bases from V and 2 from J, leaving 9 bases between them. This CDR3 has 12 amino acids. From germline, CDR1 is DFQATT and CDR2 SNEGSKA (reference sequence). The CDR3 DNA reads as TGCAGTGCTATGGCGGATACCTACGAGCAGTACTTC. This sequence encodes CSAMADTYEQYF.

This clonotype turned up a few times. The chain employs TRBV20-1 and TRBJ2-3, with a tentative D call TRBD2 (5 bases). Germline CDR1 is DFQATT and CDR2 is SNEGSKA (reference sequence). V dropped 6 bases and J dropped 6 bases, with 22 bases sitting between them. The CDR3 has 15 amino acids. CDR3 DNA: TGCAGTGCCGAGAGGGAGATCTTAGTCTCGGATACGCAGTATTTT. This encodes CSAEREILVSDTQYF.

On this clonotype itself: One end of the junction varies from germline; a read error may be responsible. This chain uses TRBV2 with TRBJ2-1, with 9 bases fitting TRBD2. The germline CDR1 and CDR2 sequences are SNHLY and FYNNEI. This CDR3 comprises 14 residues. The CDR3, as DNA: TGTGCCAGCAGCGGAGGACTAGCGTTCAATGGGCAGTTCTTC. It codes for CASSGGLAFNGQFF.

The rearrangement joins TRBV18 to TRBJ2-5; D perhaps matches TRBD2 (6 bases). Germline-derived CDR1 and CDR2 are KGHSH and LQKENI. Trimming stripped 3 bases from V and 4 bases from J, with 15 bases between. The CDR3 is 15 residues long. The CDR3 nucleotides are TGTGCCAGCTCACCGGGACTTAAAGGGCGAGAGACCCAGTACTTC. Translated: CASSPGLKGRETQYF.

Only one count was recorded for this clonotype. The chain has TRBV12-3 or TRBV12-4 and TRBJ2-1; TRBD2 aligns across 8 bases. Losses at the gene ends were 4 bases for V and 3 bases for J; bases not matched to a gene: 14. CDR3 length: 18 residues. The CDR3 DNA reads as TGTGCCAGCAGTTCCGGACCTGCGGGGGGACCCTTCTACAATGAGCAGTTCTTC. Its protein product is CASSSGPAGGPFYNEQFF.